These T cell receptor beta chains were read from a single sample in a study of T cells in Graves' hyperthyroidism and ophthalmopathy. TCRdb re-analysed the multiplex PCR reads in MiXCR, keeping a single row per CDR3 protein. The data contain 250,000 to 300,000 distinct CDR3 sequences, approximately 18% of them seen just once; the ten biggest clones take up about two fifths. The sample was blood. The receptors derive from a man aged 50 to 59 with Graves' ophthalmopathy. CDR3s leave out the opening cysteine and the closing phenylalanine or tryptophan. Clone size is stated in some rows and not others, as once, few, many or a class when expanded.

V	size	CDR3
TRBV30	-	ALEGAAKNIQY
TRBV12-5	few	ASGLGGQSTDTQY
TRBV20-1	-	SADPGRGALYNEQF
TRBV28	-	ASSLGRYGYGYT
TRBV7-6	many	ASSPPGGTQY
TRBV28	few	ASSRTGAGRIETQY
TRBV5-1	few	ASSQDSGQPQH
TRBV5-1	many	ASSLEGANEQY
TRBV20-1	many	SAGSGPGGTDTQY
TRBV6-1	-	ASRLFRSTAGNTGELF
TRBV12-3/TRBV12-4	-	ASSLPSDNEQF
TRBV11-2	once	ANSPGAGAEQF
TRBV10-3	-	AISWDHADTQY
TRBV5-1	-	ASSGLTDTQY
TRBV6-1	many	ASSLGVRTNTEAF
TRBV30	many	AWSDRFLRTGGFTDTQY
TRBV6-1	-	ASSDPGTLRNEQF
TRBV20-1	many	SAREGVDTQY
TRBV7-2	many	ASSLVGLGQYETQY
TRBV28	many	ASSSPGTGDVETQY
TRBV4-1	many	ASSHPGLAGGPRQETQY
TRBV3-1	-	ASSLGLKHSYEQY
TRBV2	many	ASSEGRGHYEQY
TRBV6-1	many	ASRSSGTGGYEQY
TRBV15	few	ATSRVVRTEMNTEAF
TRBV2	many	ASSEVGKSEQF
TRBV28	-	ASSPAGQGNSPLH
TRBV3-1	many	ASSQTGRMYGYT
TRBV4-1	-	ASSRVLAEIYNEQF
TRBV28	many	ASTLGGIPQQY
TRBV5-1	-	ASSYAGTGISGANVLT
TRBV6-1	-	ASSQGTGKWDYGYT
TRBV4-1	-	ASSPSNRDNQPQH
TRBV5-1	many	ASSLNTEAF
TRBV4-2	few	ASSQLVAGGRGTDTQY
TRBV29-1	few	SVSAGSGANVLT
TRBV12-3/TRBV12-4	many	ASSLASDTGELF